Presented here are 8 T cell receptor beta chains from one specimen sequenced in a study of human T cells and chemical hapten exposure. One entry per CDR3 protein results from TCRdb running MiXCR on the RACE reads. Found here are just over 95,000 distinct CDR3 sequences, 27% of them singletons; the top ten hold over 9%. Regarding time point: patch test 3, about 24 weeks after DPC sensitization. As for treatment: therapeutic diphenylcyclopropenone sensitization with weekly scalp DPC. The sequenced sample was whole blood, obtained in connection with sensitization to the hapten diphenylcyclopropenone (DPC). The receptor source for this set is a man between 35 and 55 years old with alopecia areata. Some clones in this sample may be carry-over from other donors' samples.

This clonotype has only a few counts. The DNA of the CDR3 is TGTGCCAGCAGCCATCAACTAGCGGGGGACCCCTACGAGCAGTACTTC. It translates to CASSHQLAGDPYEQYF. The J gene is TRBJ2-7, the V gene TRBV3-1; 11 bases agree with TRBD2. This CDR3 contains 16 residues. J was trimmed by 2 bases and V by 3 bases; bases with no gene match: 6. Germline V gene lookup returns CDR1 LGHDT and CDR2 YNNKEL (reference sequence).

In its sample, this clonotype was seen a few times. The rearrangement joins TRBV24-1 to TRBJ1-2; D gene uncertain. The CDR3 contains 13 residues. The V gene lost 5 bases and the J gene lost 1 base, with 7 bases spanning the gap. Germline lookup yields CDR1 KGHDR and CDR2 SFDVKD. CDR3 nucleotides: TGTGCCACCAGTGCCGAACTTAACTATGGCTACACCTTC. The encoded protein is CATSAELNYGYTF.

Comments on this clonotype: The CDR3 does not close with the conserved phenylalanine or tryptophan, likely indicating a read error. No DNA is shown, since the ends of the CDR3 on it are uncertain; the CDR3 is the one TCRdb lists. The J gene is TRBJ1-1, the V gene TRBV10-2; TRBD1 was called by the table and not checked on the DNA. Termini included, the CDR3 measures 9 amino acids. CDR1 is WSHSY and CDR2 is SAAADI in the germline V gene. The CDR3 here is CASSTRTRG.

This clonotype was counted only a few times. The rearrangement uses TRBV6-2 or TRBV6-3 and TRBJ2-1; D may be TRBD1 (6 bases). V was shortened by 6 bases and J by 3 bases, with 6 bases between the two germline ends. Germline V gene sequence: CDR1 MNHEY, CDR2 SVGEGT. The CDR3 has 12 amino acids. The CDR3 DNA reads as TGTGCCAGCAGAGGGGGCTACAATGAGCAGTTCTTC. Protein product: CASRGGYNEQFF.

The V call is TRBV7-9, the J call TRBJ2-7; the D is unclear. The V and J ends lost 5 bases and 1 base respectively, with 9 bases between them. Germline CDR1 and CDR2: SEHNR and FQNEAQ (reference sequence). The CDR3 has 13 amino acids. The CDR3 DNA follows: TGTGCCAGCAGCCCGACAACTTCCTACGAGCAGTACTTC. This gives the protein CASSPTTSYEQYF.

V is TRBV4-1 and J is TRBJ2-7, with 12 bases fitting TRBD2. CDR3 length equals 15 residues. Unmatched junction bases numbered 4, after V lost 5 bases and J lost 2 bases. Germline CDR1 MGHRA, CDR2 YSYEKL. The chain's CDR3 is CASSEGLAGPYEQYF. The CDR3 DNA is TGCGCCAGCAGCGAAGGACTAGCGGGACCCTACGAGCAGTACTTC.

Written as DNA, the CDR3 is TGTGCCAGCAGCGTAGCAGGCAGGGGTAGCACCGGGGAGCTGTTTTTT. Encoded protein: CASSVAGRGSTGELFF. V usage is TRBV9 and J usage is TRBJ2-2; TRBD1 might be the D (6 bases). The CDR3 contains 16 residues. Germline CDR1 SGDLS, CDR2 YYNGEE. With 0 bases removed from V and 4 bases from J, the gap between germline ends came to 13 bases. Combining the CDR3 with reference TRBV9 and TRBJ2-2 gives the whole variable domain DSGVTQTPKHLITATGQRVTLRCSPRSGDLSVYWYQQSLDQGLQFLIQYYNGEERAKGNILERFSAQQFPDLHSELNLSSLELGDSALYFCASSVAGRGSTGELFFGEGSRLTVL.

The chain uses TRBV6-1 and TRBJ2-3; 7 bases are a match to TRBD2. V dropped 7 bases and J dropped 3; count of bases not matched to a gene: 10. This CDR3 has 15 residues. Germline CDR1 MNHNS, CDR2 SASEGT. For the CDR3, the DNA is TGTGCCAGCACCTTATCTTGGCGGGAGACAGATACGCAGTATTTT. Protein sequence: CASTLSWRETDTQYF.